In its sample, the clone carrying this T cell receptor beta chain was seen a few times. The antigen is not known. This record belongs to a study of Tregs in tolerant kidney transplant recipients. The study's findings and limits: Biological reproducibility was not directly addressed in this study.

Trimming at V came to 4 bases and at J to 5 bases, leaving 8 bases not matched to a gene. CDR1 is LGHNA and CDR2 is YNFKEQ in the germline V gene. The CDR3 contains 17 residues. Assay used: immunoSEQ multiplex PCR; TCRdb lists only in-frame clones, some missing. The sample consists of tens of thousands of clones, around 90% of them appearing once. This clonotype was obtained from a human donor in good health. Source material: Tregs from blood. This chain uses TRBV4-2 with TRBJ2-3, with 14 nucleotides matching TRBD2. CDR3 sequence reads: CASSPGLAGGPGDTQYF. Here the CDR3 DNA reads TGTGCCAGCAGCCCTGGACTAGCGGGGGGCCCTGGAGATACGCAGTATTTT.